This T cell receptor (beta chain) comes out of a study of shared clonotypes between healthy human individuals. Profiled with immunoSEQ multiplex PCR; TCRdb holds only in-frame clones, not every one. Of around 1.6 million clones listed, roughly 98% are singletons. Germline V gene lookup returns CDR1 SGHRS and CDR2 YFSETQ. The V segment lost 1 base and the J segment 3 bases; nucleotides outside the gene matches: 5. The CDR3 consists of 15 residues. Findings of the study overall: Non-shared clonotypes had lower generation probabilities than clonotypes shared by all four sorted-subset donors.

About this clone: Its matching antigen is unknown.

The material sequenced was naive CD4+ T cells sorted from blood. Subset meaning: CD45RA+ positively selected. The receptor's source is a man under 40 in good health. The chain links TRBV5-1 to TRBJ2-7; 9 bases fit TRBD2. The CDR3 DNA follows: TGCGCCAGCAGCTTGACGGGTAGCGGGAGCTACGAGCAGTACTTC. Encoded protein: CASSLTGSGSYEQYF. Supplemented by reference TRBV5-1 and TRBJ2-7, the full variable domain reads KAGVTQTPRYLIKTRGQQVTLSCSPISGHRSVSWYQQTPGQGLQFLFEYFSETQRNKGNFPGRFSGRQFSNSRSEMNVSTLELGDSALYLCASSLTGSGSYEQYFGPGTRLTVT.